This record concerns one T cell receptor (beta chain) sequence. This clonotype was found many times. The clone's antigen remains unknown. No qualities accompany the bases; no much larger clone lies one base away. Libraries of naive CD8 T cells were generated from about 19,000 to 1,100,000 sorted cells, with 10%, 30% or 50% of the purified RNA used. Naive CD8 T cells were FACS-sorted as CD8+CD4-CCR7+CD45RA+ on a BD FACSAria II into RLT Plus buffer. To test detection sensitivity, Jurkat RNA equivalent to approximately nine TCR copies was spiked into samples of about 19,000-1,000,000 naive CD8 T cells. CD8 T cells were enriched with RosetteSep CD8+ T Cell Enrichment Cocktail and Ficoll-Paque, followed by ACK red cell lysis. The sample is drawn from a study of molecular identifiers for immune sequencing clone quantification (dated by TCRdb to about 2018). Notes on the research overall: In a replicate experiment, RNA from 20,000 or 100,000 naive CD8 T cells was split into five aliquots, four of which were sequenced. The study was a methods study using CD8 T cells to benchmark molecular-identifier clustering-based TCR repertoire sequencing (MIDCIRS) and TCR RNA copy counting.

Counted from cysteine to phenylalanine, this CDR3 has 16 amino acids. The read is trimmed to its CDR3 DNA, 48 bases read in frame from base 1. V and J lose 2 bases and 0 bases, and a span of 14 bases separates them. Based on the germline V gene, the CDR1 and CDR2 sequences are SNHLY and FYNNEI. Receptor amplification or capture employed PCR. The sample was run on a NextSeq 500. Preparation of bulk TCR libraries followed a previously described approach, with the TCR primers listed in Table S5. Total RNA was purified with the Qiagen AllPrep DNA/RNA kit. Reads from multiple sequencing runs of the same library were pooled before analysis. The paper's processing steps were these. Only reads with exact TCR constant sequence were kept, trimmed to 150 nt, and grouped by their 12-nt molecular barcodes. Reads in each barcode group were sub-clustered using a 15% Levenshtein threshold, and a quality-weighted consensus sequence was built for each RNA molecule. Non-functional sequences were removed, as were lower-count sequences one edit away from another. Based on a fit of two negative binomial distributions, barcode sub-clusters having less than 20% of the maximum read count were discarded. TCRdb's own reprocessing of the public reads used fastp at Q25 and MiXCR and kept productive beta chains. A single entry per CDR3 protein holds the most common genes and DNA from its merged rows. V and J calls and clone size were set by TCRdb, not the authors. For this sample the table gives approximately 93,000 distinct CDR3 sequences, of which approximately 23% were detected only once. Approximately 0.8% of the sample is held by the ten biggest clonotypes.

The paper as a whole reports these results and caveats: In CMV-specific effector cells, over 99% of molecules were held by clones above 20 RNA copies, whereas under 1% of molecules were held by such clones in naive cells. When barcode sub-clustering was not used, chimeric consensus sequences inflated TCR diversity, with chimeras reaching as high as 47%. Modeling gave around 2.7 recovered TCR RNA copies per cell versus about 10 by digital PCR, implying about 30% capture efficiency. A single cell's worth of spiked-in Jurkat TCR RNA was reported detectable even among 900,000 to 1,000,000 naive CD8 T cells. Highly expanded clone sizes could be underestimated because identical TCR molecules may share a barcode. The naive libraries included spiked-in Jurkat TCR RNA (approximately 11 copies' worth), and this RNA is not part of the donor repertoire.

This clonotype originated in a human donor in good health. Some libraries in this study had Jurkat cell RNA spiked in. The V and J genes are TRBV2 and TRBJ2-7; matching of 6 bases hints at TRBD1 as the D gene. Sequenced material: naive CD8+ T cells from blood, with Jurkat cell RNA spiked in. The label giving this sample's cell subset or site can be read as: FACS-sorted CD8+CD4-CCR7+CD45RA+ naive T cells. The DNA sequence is TGTGCCAGCAGTGAAACCCGGACAGCAAGCTCCTACGAGCAGTACTTC. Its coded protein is CASSETRTASSYEQYF. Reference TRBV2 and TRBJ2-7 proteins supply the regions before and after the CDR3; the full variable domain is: EPEVTQTPSHQVTQMGQEVILRCVPISNHLYFYWYRQILGQKVEFLVSFYNNEISEKSEIFDDQFSVERPDGSNFTLKIRSTKLEDSAMYFCASSETRTASSYEQYFGPGTRLTVT.